Listed below are T cell receptor beta chains from one sample, sequenced in a study of cytomegalovirus exposure and HLA in healthy donors. Data came from immunoSEQ multiplex PCR; TCRdb stores just in-frame clones and leaves some out. The data hold some 180,000 clones, with around 80% observed a single time. What was sequenced was PBMCs. All receptors derive from a girl aged 5-17 years in good health and CMV-seropositive. Both conserved end residues are part of each CDR3. Only some rows state a clone size, as once, few, many or a class for expanded clones.

j_call v_call clone_size cdr3_aa
TRBJ2-5 TRBV5-4 . CASSLTGVETQYF
TRBJ2-7 TRBV11-2 . CASSLVAPLAGGTSYEQYF
TRBJ1-5 TRBV19 . CASETGGYQPQHF
TRBJ2-1 TRBV28 few CASSLERAPYNEQFF
TRBJ1-2 TRBV5-1 . CASSLGSGYGYTF
TRBJ2-3 TRBV7-9 . CASSWVGQGTPDTQYF
TRBJ2-1 TRBV10-2 . CASRGGRGSRNEQFF
TRBJ1-2 TRBV10-3 . CASFSTGNYGYTF
TRBJ2-1 TRBV29-1 . CSVVEFGLAGEHYNEQFF
TRBJ2-3 TRBV7-2 . CASSLGWRGTDTQYF
TRBJ2-7 TRBV6-1 . CASVRDSSYEQYF
TRBJ2-7 TRBV5-6 . CASSLGGSGIPYEQYF
TRBJ2-2 TRBV4-3 . CASSQDAGAGGPTGELFF
TRBJ2-1 TRBV2 . CATFRTGGGQFF
TRBJ2-7 TRBV10-3 . CAIEGTSGSGSSYEQYF
TRBJ2-7 TRBV9 . CASSPDRASYEQYF
TRBJ2-7 TRBV10-3 . CAISWDRETYEQYF
TRBJ2-5 TRBV4-1 . CASSPSPGLAVPVHLLTQYF
TRBJ1-1 TRBV5-6 . CASSLSDRRNTEAFF
TRBJ2-6 TRBV19 . CASSPGLALSSGANVLTF
TRBJ2-3 TRBV14 . CASSQRSGSPNTDTQYF
TRBJ2-3 TRBV30 . CAWNTGQGMTDTQYF
TRBJ1-1 TRBV11-1 once CASSKAGTGTLGAFF
TRBJ2-5 TRBV14 . CASSQDGGQETQYF
TRBJ1-5 TRBV7-2 . CASSLSDSYQPQHF
TRBJ1-3 TRBV5-4 . CASSSNSAARQGNTIYF
TRBJ2-7 TRBV4-1 . CASSPGGYEQYF
TRBJ1-4 TRBV19 . CASRFSQGLEEKLFF
TRBJ2-7 TRBV30 . CAWGGDLWYEQYF
TRBJ1-1 TRBV10-3 . CATSPGGNTEAFF
TRBJ1-5 TRBV29-1 . CSVVTGGNSNQPQHF
TRBJ2-1 TRBV7-7 . CASSPGLAGAYNEQFF
TRBJ2-2 TRBV4-3 . CASSQQGAGELFF
TRBJ2-1 TRBV13 . CASSLSLSSYNEQFF
TRBJ1-2 TRBV19 once CASTAGSAEFSVYTF
TRBJ2-2 TRBV5-1 few CASSRQNTGELFF
TRBJ1-2 TRBV5-4 . CASSQGFHYGYTF
TRBJ1-4 TRBV27 once CASSLSNPGQINEKLFF
TRBJ2-7 TRBV7-8 few CASRQRGQSYEQYF
TRBJ1-2 TRBV6-5 . CASSYGHTTNYGYTF
TRBJ2-2 TRBV29-1 once CSVVLAGGRTGELFF
TRBJ2-5 TRBV7-9 . CASSLEGALETQYF
TRBJ2-1 TRBV30 . CACSRQVNEQFF
TRBJ1-1 TRBV2 few CASGGGTVNTEAFF
TRBJ1-2 TRBV5-4 . CASSATGAVGYTF
TRBJ2-7 TRBV19 . CASSPVTSGRPEQYF
TRBJ2-7 TRBV7-9 . CASSSRAGLAGAEQYF
TRBJ2-3 TRBV6-5 . CASSRFDTQYF
TRBJ1-2 TRBV6-5 . CASSYFEGADYGYTF
TRBJ2-3 TRBV7-9 . CASSTSLGTQYF
TRBJ1-1 TRBV19 . CASSIEGANTEAFF